This T cell receptor beta chain was captured in a study of blood T cell repertoires in COVID-19. Across the study: From T cells, B-cell-depleted T cells, or PBMCs came the material, which was cDNA or gDNA.

With 4 bases removed from V and 0 bases from J, the gap between germline ends came to 10 bases. The V gene's germline CDR1 is SGHDT and CDR2 YYEEEE. CDR3 length: 14 residues. Using immunoSEQ multiplex PCR, the repertoire was profiled, and TCRdb retains in-frame clones only, with some absent. This sample has under 45,000 clones, with nearly 90% found just once. The V and J genes are TRBV5-6 and TRBJ1-1, with D unresolved. The TCR originated in a man in his 60s with acute or convalescent COVID-19. Sequencing was performed on peripheral blood. As DNA, the CDR3 is TGTGCCAGCAGCACGGGGTACTTGAACACTGAAGCTTTCTTT. Its protein is CASSTGYLNTEAFF.